This T cell receptor beta chain was sequenced in a study of T cells expressing NK-cell markers. Background on the study: Source material for TCR beta repertoires consisted of sorted CD3+CD56+NKG2C+, CD3+CD56+NKG2C- and CD3+CD56-NKG2C+ T cells.

TCRdb reprocessed the 5' RACE reads and stores each CDR3 protein as one record, lacking DNA. In total, the table holds about 150,000 distinct CDR3 sequences. Germline V CDR1 and CDR2: SGHTA, FQGNSA. CDR3 length: 13 residues. The sequence was collected from a man between 18 and 69 years old in good health. Sequencing used blood T cells: a sorted CD56 or NKG2C T cell subset, CD4+ or CD8+ T cells, or bulk PBMC T cells (not recorded which). J is TRBJ1-5 and V is TRBV7-2; with no DNA, the TCRdb D assignment of TRBD1 cannot be verified. The CDR3 sequence: CASSKTVNQPQHF. Variable domain in full (rest from reference TRBV7-2 and TRBJ1-5): GAGVSQSPSNKVTEKGKDVELRCDPISGHTALYWYRQSLGQGLEFLIYFQGNSAPDKSGLPSDRFSAERTGGSVSTLTIQRTQQEDSAVYLCASSKTVNQPQHFGDGTRLSIL.